This T cell receptor beta chain was documented in a study of T cell repertoires in cytomegalovirus infection. TCRdb redid the calling of the reads with MiXCR, one entry per CDR3 protein. The table has 90,000 to 130,000 distinct CDR3 sequences, 10% seen once. This clonotype was picked up a small number of times. Its target is unknown. The receptor was derived from a human donor in good health (CMV status not recorded). Some clones in this sample may be carry-over from other donors' samples. The source material was PBMCs, sequenced either directly or after in vitro stimulation (not recorded which).

CDR3 coding DNA: TGCAGTGCTAGCATGGGACAGGGGGCGTACGAGCAGTACTTC. It encodes CSASMGQGAYEQYF. The V gene is TRBV20-1, the J gene TRBJ2-7; 12 bases match TRBD1. The CDR3 spans 14 residues. Germline V gene sequence: CDR1 DFQATT, CDR2 SNEGSKA (reference sequence). V shed 3 bases and J 4 bases; nucleotides not matched to a gene: 4.